A single sample is the source of the 24 T cell receptor beta chains below, sequenced in a study of OX40 agonist ivuxolimab in advanced cancers. Repertoires were generated with immunoSEQ multiplex PCR, while TCRdb's copy carries only in-frame clones and drops some. Of around 10,000 clones in the sample, less than 80% are singletons; the top ten hold 20% to 25%. The sequences come from CD4+ or CD8+ T cells sorted from blood, collected in a trial of the OX40 agonist ivuxolimab. These receptors came from an adult with an advanced solid tumor such as melanoma, head and neck, liver or kidney cancer.

The chain employs TRBV7-9 and TRBJ2-3, with no clear D. There are 15 residues in the CDR3. Trimming stripped 0 bases from V and 4 bases from J, with 11 bases between. Germline CDR1 reads SEHNR; CDR2 reads FQNEAQ (reference sequence). CDR3 amino acids: CASSLARTVPDTQYF. CDR3 in DNA: TGTGCCAGCAGCTTAGCCAGGACCGTCCCAGATACGCAGTATTTT.

In its sample, this clone ranks as medium-sized (0.01 to 0.1%). The rearrangement uses TRBV30 and TRBJ2-7, with D unresolved. The germline gives CDR1 GTSNPN, CDR2 SVGIG (reference sequence). V lost 1 base, J lost 3 bases, and 7 bases lay in between. CDR3 length equals 12 residues. CDR3 sequence (DNA): TGTGCCTGGAGTGAAGTTAGCTACGAGCAGTACTTC. This translates into CAWSEVSYEQYF. Together with reference TRBV30 and TRBJ2-7, the CDR3 gives the full variable domain: SQTIHQWPATLVQPVGSPLSLECTVEGTSNPNLYWYRQAAGRGLQLLFYSVGIGQISSEVPQNLSASRPQDRQFILSSKKLLLSDSGFYLCAWSEVSYEQYFGPGTRLTVT.

The V call is TRBV19, the J call TRBJ1-3; D call uncertain. CDR3 length: 11 amino acids. Trimming pared 8 bases from V and 4 bases from J, leaving 6 bases between. Germline loops: CDR1 LNHDA, CDR2 SQIVND (reference sequence). CDR3 bases: TGTGCCAGTTCTACAGGAAACACCATATATTTT. It yields the protein CASSTGNTIYF.

This clone was seen just once. This rearrangement joins TRBV7-3 to TRBJ1-1; no clear D gene. V was cut by 5 bases and J by 6 bases, with 13 bases left in between. CDR3 length equals 13 residues. Germline V gene lookup returns CDR1 SGHTA and CDR2 FQGTGA. The CDR3 is CASSPMPGSEAFF. The CDR3 nucleotides are TGTGCCAGCAGCCCCATGCCGGGATCTGAAGCTTTCTTT. Full variable domain (outside the CDR3, taken from reference TRBV7-3 and TRBJ1-1): GAGVSQTPSNKVTEKGKYVELRCDPISGHTALYWYRQSLGQGPEFLIYFQGTGAADDSGLPNDRFFAVRPEGSVSTLKIQRTERGDSAVYLCASSPMPGSEAFFGQGTRLTVV.

The chain carries TRBV13 and TRBJ1-1, with TRBD1 as a possible D gene (6 bases). The CDR3 length is 14 residues. In germline, CDR1 is PRHDT, CDR2 FYEKMQ (reference sequence). Trimming took 5 bases from V and 3 from J, leaving 13 bases between them. DNA of the CDR3: TGTGCCAGCAGCCCCAGACAGGAGGACACTGAAGCTTTCTTT. Residues: CASSPRQEDTEAFF.

This chain uses TRBV21-1 with TRBJ1-1; the table's TRBD1 call for D was not verified on the DNA. TRBV21-1 is given as a pseudogene. The CDR3 contains 17 residues. CDR3 region: CASSKGSRRDRGTEAFF. The CDR3 coding sequence is TGTGCCAGCAGCAAAGGATCTAGAAGAGACAGGGGTACTGAAGCTTTCTTT.

This clone was seen just once. J is TRBJ2-1 and V is TRBV5-1; D is undetermined. This CDR3 has 14 amino acids. Between the trimmed V and J ends, which lost 0 bases and 6 bases, there was a span of 10 bases. Germline V gene lookup returns CDR1 SGHRS and CDR2 YFSETQ. The CDR3 is CASSLAQSGNEQFF. For the CDR3, the DNA is TGCGCCAGCAGCTTGGCCCAGTCAGGCAATGAGCAGTTCTTC.

The chain carries TRBV29-1 and TRBJ2-5; 7 bases are shared with TRBD2. This CDR3 spans 14 amino acids. Germline lookup yields CDR1 SQVTM and CDR2 ANQGSEA. The V segment lost 1 base and the J segment 6 bases; nucleotides outside the gene matches: 8. CDR3 nucleotides: TGCAGCGTTGAAGCCCGGGGAGGGAGGAAGACCCAGTACTTC. Translated, it gives CSVEARGGRKTQYF.

V and J are TRBV2 and TRBJ1-2, with a tentative D call TRBD1 (6 bases). V was shortened by 3 bases and J by 2 bases, with 7 bases between the two germline ends. This CDR3 is 13 amino acids long. Germline V CDR1 and CDR2: SNHLY, FYNNEI. The CDR3 sequence: CASSEGQNYGYTF. CDR3 coding DNA: TGTGCCAGCAGTGAGGGACAAAACTATGGCTACACCTTC.

The chain joins TRBV6-5 to TRBJ1-4; D is uncertain. Trimming took off 5 bases at V and 7 bases at J, with 14 bases between the two ends. Germline V lookup: CDR1 MNHEY, CDR2 SVGAGI. The CDR3 sequence is 14 residues long. The CDR3, as DNA: TGTGCCAGCAGTGTGAGGGCGTTTAGTGAAAAACTGTTTTTT. Its translation: CASSVRAFSEKLFF.

The chain couples TRBV27 to TRBJ2-5; D remains unclear. The CDR3 is 13 amino acids. V was clipped by 6 bases and J by 5 bases, with 13 bases between them. The germline gives CDR1 MNHEY, CDR2 SMNVEV (reference sequence). In DNA, the CDR3 is TGTGCCAGCAGCCGGAAATACCCGGAGACCCAGTACTTC. Protein product: CASSRKYPETQYF.

The V call is TRBV9, the J call TRBJ2-1; TRBD2 is a possible D gene (5 bases). Trimming cost V 2 bases and J 6 bases, with 15 bases left between them. Germline V gives CDR1 SGDLS, CDR2 YYNGEE. The CDR3 covers 15 residues. Here the CDR3 DNA reads TGTGCCAGCAGCGTGAGGGCCTTGAGTCCCAATGAGCAGTTCTTC. Translated, it gives CASSVRALSPNEQFF.

The V call is TRBV30, the J call TRBJ2-1; D not resolved. Trimming removed 4 bases from V and 6 bases from J, with 7 bases in between. This CDR3 region has 11 residues. Germline V lookup: CDR1 GTSNPN, CDR2 SVGIG (reference sequence). The CDR3 nucleotides read TGTGCCTGGACGGACGTCAATGAGCAGTTCTTC. This codes for CAWTDVNEQFF.

The chain recombines TRBV6-5 with TRBJ1-4; TRBD1 is a possible D gene (6 bases). V gave up 3 bases and J gave up 5 bases, with 13 bases separating them. In germline, CDR1 is MNHEY, CDR2 SVGAGI. CDR3 length: 15 amino acids. The CDR3 reads CASSYDWTDNEKLFF. The CDR3 DNA sequence: TGTGCCAGCAGTTATGATTGGACAGACAATGAAAAACTGTTTTTT.

The chain links TRBV6-5 to TRBJ2-5, with D uncertain. The germline V and J ends were trimmed by 1 base and 0 bases, with 9 bases remaining between them. This CDR3 contains 15 residues. CDR1 and CDR2 from the germline V gene are MNHEY and SVGAGI. CDR3: CASSYWGQNQETQYF. CDR3 coding DNA: TGTGCCAGCAGTTACTGGGGTCAAAACCAAGAGACCCAGTACTTC.

With regard to this clone: This is likely a read error, given that the CDR3 carries no conserved phenylalanine or tryptophan at its end. It is unclear where the CDR3 begins or ends on the DNA, so no DNA is shown, and the CDR3 is as TCRdb lists it. The J gene is TRBJ1-5, the V gene TRBV5-8; the tabulated D call, TRBD1, remains unverified against the DNA. Inclusive of both ends, the CDR3 amounts to 12 amino acids. Looked up from germline, CDR1 is SGHTS and CDR2 is YDEGEE. The CDR3 loop is CASSQDLGAVGH.

In this sample, this clone turned up a few times. J is TRBJ2-7 and V is TRBV4-3, with 8 bases identical to TRBD2. V lost 1 base, J lost 0 bases, and 8 bases stayed unmatched. The germline V gene has CDR1 LGHNA and CDR2 YSLEER. CDR3 length: 17 amino acids. In DNA, the CDR3 is TGCGCCAGCAGCCAAGGGGTTAGCGGGGTCAGCTCCTACGAGCAGTACTTC. It is translated as CASSQGVSGVSSYEQYF.

The rearrangement links TRBV19 to TRBJ2-5, with TRBD1 matching 9 bases. The last part of the DNA fits TRBJ2-7 better; the J call may be wrong. The CDR3 is made up of 15 amino acids. CDR1 is LNHDA, CDR2 SQIVND, per germline (reference sequence). CDR3 in amino acids: CASSIGVTGGYEQYF. CDR3 coding DNA: TGTGCCAGTAGTATTGGAGTGACAGGGGGCTACGAGCAGTACTTC.

By frequency in the sample, this clone is medium-sized. With a much larger clone just one base away, this may be a read error. The sample contains more than one DNA sequence encoding this CDR3. The J gene is TRBJ2-1, the V gene TRBV29-1, with 7 nucleotides matching TRBD2. The CDR3 extends over 18 amino acids. Germline CDR1 and CDR2: SQVTM and ANQGSEA. The ends lost 3 bases at V and 1 base at J; junction bases unmatched: 15. CDR3 loop: CSVDGGGGAGGSYNEQFF. In nucleotides, the CDR3 is TGCAGCGTTGACGGTGGGGGAGGGGCAGGAGGTTCCTACAATGAGCAGTTCTTC.

The table lists this clone with a few counts. This chain connects TRBV5-6 to TRBJ1-1; D gene ambiguous. V was cut by 4 bases and J by 3 bases, with 19 bases left in between. Germline-derived CDR1 and CDR2 are SGHDT and YYEEEE. This CDR3 is 16 amino acids long. CDR3 nucleotides: TGTGCCAGCAGCCCGGTCGGAAGGATTCGGGACACTGAAGCTTTCTTT. Its protein product is CASSPVGRIRDTEAFF.

J is TRBJ1-1 and V is TRBV5-5; D call uncertain. CDR3 length: 14 residues. Trimming cost V 0 bases and J 7 bases, with 13 bases left between them. Germline CDR1 reads SGHKS; CDR2 reads YYEKEE (reference sequence). The CDR3 DNA follows: TGTGCCAGCAGCTTGGACGTCCCTCTTGGTGAAGCTTTCTTT. This translates into CASSLDVPLGEAFF. Combining the CDR3 with reference TRBV5-5 and TRBJ1-1 gives the whole variable domain DAGVTQSPTHLIKTRGQQVTLRCSPISGHKSVSWYQQVLGQGPQFIFQYYEKEERGRGNFPDRFSARQFPNYSSELNVNALLLGDSALYLCASSLDVPLGEAFFGQGTRLTVV.

This chain connects TRBV2 to TRBJ2-7; D could derive from TRBD1 or TRBD2 (6 bases each). Germline V lookup: CDR1 SNHLY, CDR2 FYNNEI. CDR3 length equals 13 residues. Trimming pared 8 bases from V and 5 bases from J, leaving 16 bases between. Here the CDR3 reads CASRGGGLNEQYF. Written as DNA, the CDR3 is TGTGCCAGCCGAGGTGGGGGGCTGAACGAGCAGTACTTC.

This chain links TRBV7-9 with TRBJ1-4; no clear D gene. The CDR3 has 16 residues. The germline V gene encodes CDR1 SEHNR and CDR2 FQNEAQ (reference sequence). Trimming took 4 bases from V and 0 from J, leaving 12 bases between them. The CDR3 DNA is TGTGCCAGCAGCTCGGCGTGGCCGGCAACTAATGAAAAACTGTTTTTT. It yields the protein CASSSAWPATNEKLFF.

This rearrangement joins TRBV13 to TRBJ1-2, with D unclear. This CDR3 has 14 residues. Germline lookup yields CDR1 PRHDT and CDR2 FYEKMQ (reference sequence). Trimming cost V 4 bases and J 8 bases, with 17 bases left between them. DNA of the CDR3: TGTGCCAGCAGCTCTGGAACAGTAGCGGGAGGCTACACCTTC. It yields the protein CASSSGTVAGGYTF.